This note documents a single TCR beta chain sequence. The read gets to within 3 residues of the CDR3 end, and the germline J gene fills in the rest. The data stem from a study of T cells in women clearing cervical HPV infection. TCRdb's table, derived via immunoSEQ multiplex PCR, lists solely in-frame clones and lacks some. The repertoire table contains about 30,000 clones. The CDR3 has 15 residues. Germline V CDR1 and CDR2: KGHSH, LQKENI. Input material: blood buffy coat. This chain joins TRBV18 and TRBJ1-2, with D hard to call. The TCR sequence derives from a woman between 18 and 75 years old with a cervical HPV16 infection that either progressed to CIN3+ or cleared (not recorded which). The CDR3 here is CASSPPAPKSYDYTF. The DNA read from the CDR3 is TGTGCCAGCTCACCCCCAGCGCCGAAGTCCTACGAC.